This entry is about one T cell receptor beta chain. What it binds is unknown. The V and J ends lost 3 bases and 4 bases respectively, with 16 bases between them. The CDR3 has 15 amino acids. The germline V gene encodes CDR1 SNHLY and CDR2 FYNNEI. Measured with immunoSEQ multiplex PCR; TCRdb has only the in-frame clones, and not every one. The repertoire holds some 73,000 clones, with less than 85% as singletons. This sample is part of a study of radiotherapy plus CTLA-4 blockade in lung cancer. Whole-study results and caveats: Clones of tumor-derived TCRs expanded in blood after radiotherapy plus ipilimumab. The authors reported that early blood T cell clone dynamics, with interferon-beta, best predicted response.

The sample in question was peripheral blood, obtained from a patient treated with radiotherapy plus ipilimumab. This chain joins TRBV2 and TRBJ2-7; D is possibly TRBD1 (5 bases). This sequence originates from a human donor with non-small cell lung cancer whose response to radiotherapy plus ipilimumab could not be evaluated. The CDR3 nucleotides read TGTGCCAGCAGTGATATGGGTACGACAGCTTACGAGCAGTACTTC. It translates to CASSDMGTTAYEQYF.